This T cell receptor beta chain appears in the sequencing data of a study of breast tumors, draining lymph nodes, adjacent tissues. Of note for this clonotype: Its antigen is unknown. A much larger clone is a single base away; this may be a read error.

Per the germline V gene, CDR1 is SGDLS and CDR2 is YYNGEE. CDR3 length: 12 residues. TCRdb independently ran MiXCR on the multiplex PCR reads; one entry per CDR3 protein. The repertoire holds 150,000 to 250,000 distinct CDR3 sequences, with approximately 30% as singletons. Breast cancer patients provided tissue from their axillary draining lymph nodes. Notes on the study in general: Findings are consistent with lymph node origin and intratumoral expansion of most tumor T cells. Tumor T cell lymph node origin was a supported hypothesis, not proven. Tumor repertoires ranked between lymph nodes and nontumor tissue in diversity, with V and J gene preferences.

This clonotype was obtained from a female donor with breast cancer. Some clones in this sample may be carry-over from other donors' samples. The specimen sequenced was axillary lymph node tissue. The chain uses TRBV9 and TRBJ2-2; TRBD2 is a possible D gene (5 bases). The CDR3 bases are TGTGCCAGCAGCGCGCTAACCGGGGAGCTGTGTTTT. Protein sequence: CASSALTGELCF.